This T cell receptor beta chain was captured by sequencing in a study of cytomegalovirus exposure and HLA in healthy donors. Notes on the study in general: Most CMV-associated TCR beta chains were later found to appear HLA-restricted.

Healthy bone marrow donors made up the donor group. Germline assignment: CDR1 MDHEN and CDR2 SYDVKM. V dropped 10 bases and J dropped 2 bases, with 18 bases sitting between them. The CDR3 length is 15 residues. Both 60 Vbeta primers and 13 Jbeta primers went into the PCR. Some clones are missing from TCRdb's copy, which holds only in-frame ones; the method was immunoSEQ multiplex PCR. The sample has 150,000 or so clones; the top ten hold 1.7%. A note on this clone: Its antigen is not known.

The rearrangement links TRBV28 to TRBJ1-5; a possible D gene is TRBD1 (5 bases). The TCR was taken from a man aged 18 to 29 in good health and CMV-seronegative. Sequenced sample: PBMCs. The CDR3 sequence: CANAEPGGGNQPQHF. The CDR3 DNA sequence: TGTGCCAACGCCGAACCCGGAGGGGGCAATCAGCCCCAGCATTTT.